Described below is a single T cell receptor beta chain sequence and its context. The germline CDR1 and CDR2 sequences are SGHNT and YYREEE (reference sequence). V shed 4 bases and J shed 6 bases, with 19 bases lying between them. This CDR3 comprises 15 residues. This table comes from immunoSEQ multiplex PCR, and its TCRdb copy is limited to in-frame clones, with some not included. The sample contains approximately 100,000 clones, around 90% of which appear only once. The record originates from a study of OX40 agonist ivuxolimab in advanced cancers. Across the whole study: Intravenous ivuxolimab was administered to patients every 2 weeks at 0.01 to 10 mg/kg.

This receptor was obtained from an adult with an advanced solid tumor such as melanoma, head and neck, liver or kidney cancer. This chain joins TRBV5-4 and TRBJ1-2; maybe TRBD1 (5 bases). This material consisted of CD4+ or CD8+ T cells sorted from blood, taken in a trial of the OX40 agonist ivuxolimab. The CDR3 nucleotides are TGTGCCAGCAGCCTGCGGACGGCAGGGTCTGATGGCTACACCTTC. This encodes CASSLRTAGSDGYTF.